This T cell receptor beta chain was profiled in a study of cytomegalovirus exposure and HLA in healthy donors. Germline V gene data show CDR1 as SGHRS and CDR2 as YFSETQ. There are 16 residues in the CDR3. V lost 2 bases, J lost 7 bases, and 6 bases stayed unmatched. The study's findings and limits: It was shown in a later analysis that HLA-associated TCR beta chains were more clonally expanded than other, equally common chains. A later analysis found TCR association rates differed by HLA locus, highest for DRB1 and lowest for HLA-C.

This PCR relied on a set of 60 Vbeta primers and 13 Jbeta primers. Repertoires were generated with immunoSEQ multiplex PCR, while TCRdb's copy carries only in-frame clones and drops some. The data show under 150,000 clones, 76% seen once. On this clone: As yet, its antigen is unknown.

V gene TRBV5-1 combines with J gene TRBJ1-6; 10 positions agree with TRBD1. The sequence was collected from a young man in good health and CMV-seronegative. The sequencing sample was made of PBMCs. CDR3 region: CASSLFGTGENSPLHF. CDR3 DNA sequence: TGCGCCAGCAGCTTATTTGGGACAGGGGAAAATTCACCCCTCCACTTT.